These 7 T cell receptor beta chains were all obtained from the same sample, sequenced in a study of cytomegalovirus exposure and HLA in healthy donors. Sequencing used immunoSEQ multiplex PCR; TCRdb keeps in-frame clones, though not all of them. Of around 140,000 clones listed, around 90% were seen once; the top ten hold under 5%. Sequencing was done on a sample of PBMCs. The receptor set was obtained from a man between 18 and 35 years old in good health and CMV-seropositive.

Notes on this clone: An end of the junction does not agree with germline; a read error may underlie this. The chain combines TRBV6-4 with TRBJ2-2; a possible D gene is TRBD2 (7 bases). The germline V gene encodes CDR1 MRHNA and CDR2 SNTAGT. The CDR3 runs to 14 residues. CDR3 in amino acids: CASSDRGGGRGAVF. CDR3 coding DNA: TGTGCCAGCAGTGACAGGGGAGGGGGTCGGGGAGCTGTTTTT.

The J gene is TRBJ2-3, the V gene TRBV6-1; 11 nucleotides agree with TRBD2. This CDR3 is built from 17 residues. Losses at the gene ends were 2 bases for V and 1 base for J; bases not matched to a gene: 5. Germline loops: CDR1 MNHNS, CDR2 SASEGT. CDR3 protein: CASSERAGLAGTDTQYF. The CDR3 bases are TGTGCCAGCAGTGAAAGGGCGGGACTAGCGGGCACAGATACGCAGTATTTT.

CDR3 protein: CASSRDSLSTNEKLFF. The CDR3, as DNA: TGCGCCAGCAGCCGGGACAGCCTCTCAACTAATGAAAAACTGTTTTTT. The chain joins TRBV5-1 to TRBJ1-4; 7 bases are shared with TRBD1. Germline-derived CDR1 and CDR2 are SGHRS and YFSETQ. This CDR3 is built from 16 residues. Trimming removed 4 bases from V and 0 bases from J; junction bases left unmatched: 6.

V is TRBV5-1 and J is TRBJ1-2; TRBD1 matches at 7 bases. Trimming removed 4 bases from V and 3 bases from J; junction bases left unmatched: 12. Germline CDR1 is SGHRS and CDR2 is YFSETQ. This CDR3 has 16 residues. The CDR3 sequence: CASSRDRAGRDYGYTF. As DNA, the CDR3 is TGCGCCAGCAGCAGAGACAGGGCGGGTAGAGACTATGGCTACACCTTC.

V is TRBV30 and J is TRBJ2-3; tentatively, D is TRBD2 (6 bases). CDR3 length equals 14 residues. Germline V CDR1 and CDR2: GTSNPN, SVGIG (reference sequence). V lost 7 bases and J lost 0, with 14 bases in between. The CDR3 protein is CAYRRGFSTDTQYF. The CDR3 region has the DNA TGTGCCTACCGTCGGGGGTTTAGCACAGATACGCAGTATTTT.

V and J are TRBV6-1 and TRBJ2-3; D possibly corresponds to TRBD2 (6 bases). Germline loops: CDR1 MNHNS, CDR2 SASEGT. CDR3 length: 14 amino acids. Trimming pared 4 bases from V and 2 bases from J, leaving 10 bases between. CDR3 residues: CASSGDSATDTQYF. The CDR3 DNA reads TGTGCCAGCAGTGGGGACTCCGCCACAGATACGCAGTATTTT.

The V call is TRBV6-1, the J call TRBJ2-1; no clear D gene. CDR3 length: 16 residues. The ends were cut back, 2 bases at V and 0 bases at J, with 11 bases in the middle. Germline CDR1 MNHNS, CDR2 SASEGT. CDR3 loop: CASSELNSLSYNEQFF. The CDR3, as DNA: TGTGCCAGCAGTGAATTAAACAGCCTCTCCTACAATGAGCAGTTCTTC.